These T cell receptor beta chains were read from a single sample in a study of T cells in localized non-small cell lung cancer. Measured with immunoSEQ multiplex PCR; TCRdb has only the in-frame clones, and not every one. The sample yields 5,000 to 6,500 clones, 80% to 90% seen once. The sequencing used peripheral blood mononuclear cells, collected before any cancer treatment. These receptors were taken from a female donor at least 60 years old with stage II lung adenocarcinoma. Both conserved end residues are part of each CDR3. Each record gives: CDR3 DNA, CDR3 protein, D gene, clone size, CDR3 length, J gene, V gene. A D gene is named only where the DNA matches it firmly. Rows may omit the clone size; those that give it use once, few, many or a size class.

TGTGCCAGCAGCCAAGATCCTAGCGGGAGCCAAGAGACCCAGTACTTC CASSQDPSGSQETQYF TRBD2 . 16 TRBJ2-5 TRBV4-2
TGTGCCAGCAGCCTACGGGTGGGAGAGACCCAGTACTTC CASSLRVGETQYF . . 13 TRBJ2-5 TRBV7-3
TGCGCCAGCAGCCAAGGGGGGCAGCGGGGTTCACCCCTCCACTTT CASSQGGQRGSPLHF . . 15 TRBJ1-6 TRBV4-1
TGTGCCAGCAGCCCCAATGAGCAGTTCTTC CASSPNEQFF . . 10 TRBJ2-1 TRBV7-9
TGCGCCAGCAGCCCAGGGACTAGCGGGAGCTCAGGTGATGAGCAGTTCTTC CASSPGTSGSSGDEQFF TRBD2 . 17 TRBJ2-1 TRBV5-1
TGTGCCTGGAGTGTACTTAGGGACGGCTACACCTTC CAWSVLRDGYTF . . 12 TRBJ1-2 TRBV30
TGTGCCAGCAGCGTAGGCCCAGGGCAAGAAGAGACCCAGTACTTC CASSVGPGQEETQYF . . 15 TRBJ2-5 TRBV9
TGCGCCAGCAGCCTAGGGACAACTGGGGCCTACGAGCAGTACTTC CASSLGTTGAYEQYF . . 15 TRBJ2-7 TRBV4-1
TGTGCCAGCAGTGAAACACGGAAACTGTTTTTT CASSETRKLFF . . 11 TRBJ1-4 TRBV28
TGCGCCAGCAGCCAAGATGCGGACAGTTACTACGAGCAGTACTTC CASSQDADSYYEQYF . . 15 TRBJ2-7 TRBV4-1
TGTGCCAGCAGCCAGGGTGCGAATCAGCCCCAGCATTTT CASSQGANQPQHF . . 13 TRBJ1-5 TRBV6-4
TGTGCCAGCAGAACGGTGATGAGATACGAGCAGTACTTC CASRTVMRYEQYF . . 13 TRBJ2-7 TRBV5-8
TGTGCCAGCAGCTTAGGACCGGGAAAAGAGACCCAGTACTTC CASSLGPGKETQYF . . 14 TRBJ2-5 TRBV11-2
TGTGCCAGTAGTATGGGGCGGGGGGCCTACAATGAGCAGTTCTTC CASSMGRGAYNEQFF TRBD2 . 15 TRBJ2-1 TRBV19
TGTGCCAGGGCGTTCCCCCCGCCCCCGCAAGATACGCAGTATTTT CARAFPPPPQDTQYF . . 15 TRBJ2-3 TRBV21-1
TGTGCCAGCAGTCCTGGGAGCTCCTACAATGAGCAGTTCTTC CASSPGSSYNEQFF . . 14 TRBJ2-1 TRBV27
TGTGCCAGCAGCACCGGGACAGGGGGCACCGGGGAGCTGTTTTTT CASSTGTGGTGELFF TRBD1 . 15 TRBJ2-2 TRBV5-4
TGTGCCAGCTCACCGCCGGGGACCTCATACAATGAGCAGTTCTTC CASSPPGTSYNEQFF . . 15 TRBJ2-1 TRBV18
TGCAGCGTCGACAGGGACGTGGGCTATGGCTACACCTTC CSVDRDVGYGYTF TRBD1 . 13 TRBJ1-2 TRBV29-1
TGTGCCATCAGTGAGCCAACAGGGTTCACTGAAGCTTTCTTT CAISEPTGFTEAFF . . 14 TRBJ1-1 TRBV10-3
TGTGCCAGCAGTATGACAGGGGGCAACCGTTATGGCTACACCTTC CASSMTGGNRYGYTF TRBD1 once 15 TRBJ1-2 TRBV6-1
TGTGCCAGCAGCTCCAGGGGGCTTGGCTACACCTTC CASSSRGLGYTF TRBD1 . 12 TRBJ1-2 TRBV13
TGTGCCAGTAGTGCGAAGGGGATCGGCCAGCCCCAGCATTTT CASSAKGIGQPQHF . . 14 TRBJ1-5 TRBV19
TGTGCCAGCAGCTTTCCCGGGGGCGACACCGGGGAGCTGTTTTTT CASSFPGGDTGELFF . . 15 TRBJ2-2 TRBV7-3
TGTGCCAGTAGTCTAGGGAGGGGTGGAGAGACCCAGTACTTC CASSLGRGGETQYF TRBD2 . 14 TRBJ2-5 TRBV19
TGTGCCAGCAGCCCGAGGGGGGGCGGCGGCACTGAAGCTTTCTTT CASSPRGGGGTEAFF . large 15 TRBJ1-1 TRBV11-2
TGTGCCAGTAGTATACCACACGGACACTCCTACAATGAGCAGTTCTTC CASSIPHGHSYNEQFF . once 16 TRBJ2-1 TRBV19
TGTGCCAGCAGCCCCTTAGGGGGGGGGAACGCTTTCTTT CASSPLGGGNAFF . . 13 TRBJ1-1 TRBV14
TGTGCCAGCAGCTTGCGAGGCTACTATGGCTACACCTTC CASSLRGYYGYTF . few 13 TRBJ1-2 TRBV5-6
TGTGCCGTCCCTTCTAGCACAGATACGCAGTATTTT CAVPSSTDTQYF . few 12 TRBJ2-3 TRBV6-5
TGTGCCAGCACTAGGCAGGGCACAGATACGCAGTATTTT CASTRQGTDTQYF . . 13 TRBJ2-3 TRBV6-5
TGTGCCAGCAGTGACCTGGGACAGATCAATCAGCCCCAGCATTTT CASSDLGQINQPQHF TRBD1 . 15 TRBJ1-5 TRBV6-1
TGTGCCAGCCCCCCGGGACAGGGGATCCATAGCAATCAGCCCCAGCATTTT CASPPGQGIHSNQPQHF TRBD1 . 17 TRBJ1-5 TRBV28
TGTGCCAGCAGCTTGTCCTTGGGACAGATTAATGAAAAACTGTTTTTT CASSLSLGQINEKLFF TRBD1 . 16 TRBJ1-4 TRBV5-8
TGTGCCAGCAGCGGGTACAGGACAGGGAACACCGGGGAGCTGTTTTTT CASSGYRTGNTGELFF TRBD1 . 16 TRBJ2-2 TRBV7-9
TGTGCCAGCAGTCCCGGGACTATTGCAAGCACAGATACGCAGTATTTT CASSPGTIASTDTQYF TRBD2 . 16 TRBJ2-3 TRBV7-3
TGTGCCAGCAGTGTCGGGGGACAGGGGGCCACTGAAGCTTTCTTT CASSVGGQGATEAFF TRBD1 . 15 TRBJ1-1 TRBV2
TGTGCCAGCAGCAAAGGGGGGACAGGTCGGGATGGGGCCAACGTCCTGACTTTC CASSKGGTGRDGANVLTF . few 18 TRBJ2-6 TRBV21-1
TGTGCCAGCACCGCTTTCCAACTAGCGGGGGTCAATGAGCAGTTCTTC CASTAFQLAGVNEQFF TRBD2 . 16 TRBJ2-1 TRBV7-3
TGTGCCAGCAGCGGGGGGGCCACAGATACGCAGTATTTT CASSGGATDTQYF TRBD2 . 13 TRBJ2-3 TRBV6-4
TGTGCCAGCAGCCCCCGGGACAGGGGTTTTGGGACCCAGTACTTC CASSPRDRGFGTQYF TRBD1 . 15 TRBJ2-5 TRBV9
TGTGCCAGCAGTGAGGGGCAGGACAATCAGCCCCAGCATTTT CASSEGQDNQPQHF . . 14 TRBJ1-5 TRBV2
TGTGCCAGCAGCTTAACTACAGGGGCAGCCTACGAGCAGTACTTC CASSLTTGAAYEQYF TRBD1 . 15 TRBJ2-7 TRBV7-9
TGTGCCAGCAGTTGGGGACAGACCTCCTACGAGCAGTACTTC CASSWGQTSYEQYF TRBD1 . 14 TRBJ2-7 TRBV6-6
TGTGCCAGCAGCTTGGGGACAGAGGTCTATGGCTACACCTTC CASSLGTEVYGYTF . . 14 TRBJ1-2 TRBV5-6
TGTGCCTGGAGTGCCGGACTGTCTGGGGCCAACGTCCTGACTTTC CAWSAGLSGANVLTF . . 15 TRBJ2-6 TRBV30